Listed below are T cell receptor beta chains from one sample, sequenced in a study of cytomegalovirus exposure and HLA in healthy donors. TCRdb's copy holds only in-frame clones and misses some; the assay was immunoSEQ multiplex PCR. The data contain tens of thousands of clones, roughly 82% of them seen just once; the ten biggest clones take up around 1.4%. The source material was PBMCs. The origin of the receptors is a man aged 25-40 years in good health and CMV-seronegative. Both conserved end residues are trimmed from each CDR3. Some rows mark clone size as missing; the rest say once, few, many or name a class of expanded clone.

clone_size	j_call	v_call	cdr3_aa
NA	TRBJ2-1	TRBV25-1	ASSEQQGWTNNEQF
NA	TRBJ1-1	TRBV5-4	ASSLGPETEAF
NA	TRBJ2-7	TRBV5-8	ASSFEADYEQY
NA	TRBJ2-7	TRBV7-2	ASSLHAPPGPYEQY
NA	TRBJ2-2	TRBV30	AWSEFGTGELF
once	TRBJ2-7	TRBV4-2	ASSQDPGGSYEQY
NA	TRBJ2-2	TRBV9	ASSPAGGRAGELF
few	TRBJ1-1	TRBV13	ASSLRRDTEAF
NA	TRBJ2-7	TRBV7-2	ASSQSGGADEQY
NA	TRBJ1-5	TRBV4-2	ASSQEEGSNQPQH
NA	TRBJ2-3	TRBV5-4	ASSSPLKGGTDTQY
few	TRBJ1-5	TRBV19	ASSIDTDYSNQPQH
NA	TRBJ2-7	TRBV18	ASSLQKNSYEQY
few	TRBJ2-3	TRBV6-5	ASSYIAQDTQY
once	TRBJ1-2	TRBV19	ASSMGGYGYT
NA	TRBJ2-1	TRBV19	ASRQQGAAGWF
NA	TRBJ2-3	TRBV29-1	SVRTGAGTDTQY
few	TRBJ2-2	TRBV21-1	ASSSGQGGLAGEKAGELF
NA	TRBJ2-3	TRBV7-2	ASSLGLEADTQY
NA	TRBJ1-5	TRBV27	ASSLRAGQPQH
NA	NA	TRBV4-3	ASSQEIASTYEQY
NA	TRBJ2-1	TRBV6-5	ASSYSASGSNEQF
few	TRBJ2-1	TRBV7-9	ASSRQAGEQF
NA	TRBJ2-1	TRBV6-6	ASSYSFGTGNEQF
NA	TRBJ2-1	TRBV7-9	ASSVTGSTEQF
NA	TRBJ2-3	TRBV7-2	ASNGAATDTQY
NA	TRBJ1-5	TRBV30	AWSRGATSNQPQH
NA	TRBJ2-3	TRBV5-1	ASSLDGTGGKDTQY
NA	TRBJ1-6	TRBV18	ASSLSARGSNSPLH
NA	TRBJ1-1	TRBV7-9	ASSPVAGANTEAF
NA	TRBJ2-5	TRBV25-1	ASSHRERGETQY
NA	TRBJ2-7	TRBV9	ASSPGQGRYEQY
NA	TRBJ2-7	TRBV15	ATSRDLPGYEQY
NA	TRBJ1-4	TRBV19	ASSRTGTNEKLF
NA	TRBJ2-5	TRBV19	ASSIERESKQY
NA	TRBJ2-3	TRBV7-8	ASSVTSDPSTDTQY
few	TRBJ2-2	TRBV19	ASSRDSLSGDTGELF
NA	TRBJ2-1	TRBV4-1	ASTTSPSSYNEQF
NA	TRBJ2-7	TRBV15	ATSRDAGIYEQY
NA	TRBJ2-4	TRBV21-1	ASSKVYSLAKNIQY
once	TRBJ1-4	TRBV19	ASSTTGGPATNEKLF
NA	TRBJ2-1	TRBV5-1	ASSARLAGGRNEQF
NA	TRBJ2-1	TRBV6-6	ASSYSGTVRDEQF
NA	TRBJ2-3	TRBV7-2	ASSRTLAGYSTDTQY
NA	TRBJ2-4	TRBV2	ASSEAKRSPKNIQY
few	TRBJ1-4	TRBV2	ASNLLGQGREKLF
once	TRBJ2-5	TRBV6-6	ASSPGTGSSKTQY
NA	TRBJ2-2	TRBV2	ASSANPTGELF
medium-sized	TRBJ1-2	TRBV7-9	ASTPRSRYGYT
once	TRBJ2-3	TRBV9	ASSERTDSYTDTQY
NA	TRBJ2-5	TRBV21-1	ASLKKQGSQETQY
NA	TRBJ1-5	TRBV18	ASSPGQGLLGNQPQH